This T cell receptor beta chain was found in a study of T cell repertoires in cytomegalovirus infection. MiXCR, applied by TCRdb to the reads, yields one record per CDR3 protein. Among 700,000 to 950,000 distinct CDR3 sequences listed, around a third were seen once. This clonotype was seen a handful of times. Its antigen remains unidentified. V lost 5 bases, J lost 11 bases, and 12 bases stayed unmatched. CDR1 is MNHNS, CDR2 SASEGT, per germline. The CDR3 is made up of 13 amino acids. The source material was cultured CD8+ T cells from PBMCs, sampled from culture after CMV antigen stimulation. V is TRBV6-1 and J is TRBJ2-7, with TRBD1 matching 7 bases. The sequence derives from a human donor in good health (CMV status not recorded). Some clones in this sample may be carry-over from other donors' samples. The CDR3 DNA sequence: TGTGCCAGCAGTTCCAAGGCAGGGGGATGGGAGTACTTC. This encodes CASSSKAGGWEYF.